This T cell receptor (beta chain) was retrieved from a study of OX40 agonist ivuxolimab in advanced cancers. Method: immunoSEQ multiplex PCR; TCRdb's copy keeps in-frame clones and lacks some. Here the sample spans about 19,000 clones, 75% to 90% being singletons. There are 15 residues in the CDR3. Trimming shortened V by 6 bases and J by 0 bases, and 12 bases separated the two germline ends. CDR1 is MNHEY, CDR2 SMNVEV, per germline (reference sequence). V is TRBV27 and J is TRBJ2-1; D is ambiguous. This TCR derives from an adult with an advanced solid tumor such as melanoma, head and neck, liver or kidney cancer. The starting material was CD4+ or CD8+ T cells sorted from blood, obtained in a trial of the OX40 agonist ivuxolimab. CDR3 nucleotide sequence: TGTGCCAGCAGCTCTAGTCCTAACTCCTACAATGAGCAGTTCTTC. Encoded protein: CASSSSPNSYNEQFF.